This T cell receptor (beta chain) was recovered during a study of human T cells and chemical hapten exposure. Findings of the study overall: Patch test score rose with PT1 expanded TCR count, significant at thresholds 8, 16 and 32, not 4.

The ends were cut back, 3 bases at V and 3 bases at J, with 15 bases in the middle. The CDR3 runs 16 residues. Germline loops: CDR1 MNHNY, CDR2 SVGAGI (reference sequence). Via MiXCR, TCRdb re-called the RACE reads, giving one row per CDR3 protein. This sample has fewer than 350,000 distinct CDR3 sequences, with roughly 8% found just once. Of note for this clonotype: What it recognizes is unknown.

Time point reported: pre-sensitization, week 0. Regarding treatment: therapeutic diphenylcyclopropenone sensitization with weekly scalp DPC. Each patch-test visit's blood sample preceded patch application. The study drew its donors from alopecia patients who were 18 to 70 years old and suitable for DPC. This receptor was taken from a man aged 18 to 30 with alopecia areata. Some clones in this sample may be carry-over from other donors' samples. This sample comprised whole blood, obtained in connection with sensitization to the hapten diphenylcyclopropenone (DPC). This chain links TRBV6-6 with TRBJ1-5, with a possible D match to TRBD1 (5 bases). CDR3 sequence reads: CASSYATVKLNQPQHF. CDR3 DNA sequence: TGTGCCAGCAGTTATGCGACAGTTAAACTCAATCAGCCCCAGCATTTT.